The entry that follows covers one T cell receptor (beta chain) sequence. Authors' data handling: Reference gene primer amplification in the assay estimated nucleated cell counts. Assay: immunoSEQ multiplex PCR; the TCRdb copy retains only in-frame clones and omits some. For V, J and clone size, that table is used; D and trimming come from the DNA. The sample lists over 200,000 clones; around 83% were seen once. The sample is drawn from a study of blood T cell repertoires in COVID-19. Study overall: Donors in the United States, Italy and Spain gave samples during acute or convalescent COVID-19. The cDNA or gDNA used as material had been derived from T cells, B-cell-depleted T cells, or PBMCs.

V was cut by 4 bases and J by 4 bases, with 11 bases left in between. The CDR3 contains 14 residues. From germline, CDR1 is SGHRS and CDR2 YFSETQ. The material sequenced was peripheral blood. This sequence joins TRBV5-1 and TRBJ2-2, with D possibly TRBD2 on 5 matching bases. The receptor's source is an elderly man with acute or convalescent COVID-19. The CDR3 DNA sequence: TGCGCCAGCAGCGACGCGGGCTCCACCGGGGAGCTGTTTTTT. Amino acid sequence: CASSDAGSTGELFF.